One sample yielded the 10 T cell receptor beta chains listed below, sequenced in a study of siplizumab effects on memory and regulatory T cells. Sequencing used immunoSEQ multiplex PCR; TCRdb keeps in-frame clones, though not all of them. In the table there are approximately 100,000 clones, just over 90% of which are singletons. Sequencing was done on a sample of non-Treg CD4+ T cells sorted from blood. The receptors stem from a human donor in good health.

This clone was detected only once. J is TRBJ2-3 and V is TRBV7-9, with D unclear. V was clipped by 1 base and J by 2 bases, with 7 bases between them. This CDR3 is built from 14 residues. Germline CDR1 reads SEHNR; CDR2 reads FQNEAQ (reference sequence). This CDR3 reads CASSLGVSTDTQYF. The DNA for the CDR3 is TGTGCCAGCAGCTTAGGGGTTTCCACAGATACGCAGTATTTT.

The chain recombines TRBV5-1 with TRBJ2-2; perhaps TRBD1 as D (5 bases). The CDR3 has 15 residues. Between the trimmed V and J ends, which lost 1 base and 3 bases, there was a span of 10 bases. Germline V gene sequence: CDR1 SGHRS, CDR2 YFSETQ. The CDR3 DNA is TGCGCCAGCAGCTTGACAGGCGAGGACACCGGGGAGCTGTTTTTT. Residues: CASSLTGEDTGELFF.

The chain recombines TRBV27 with TRBJ2-7; 8 bases map to TRBD1. After removal of 3 bases from V and 5 bases from J, the junction contained 9 bases not matched to a gene. This CDR3 has 15 residues. The germline V gene encodes CDR1 MNHEY and CDR2 SMNVEV (reference sequence). In DNA form, the CDR3 reads TGTGCCAGCAGTTTCAGGACAGGGACGGGGGACGAGCAGTACTTC. Translating gives CASSFRTGTGDEQYF.

V is TRBV2 and J is TRBJ2-1, with TRBD2 as a possible D gene (6 bases). V lost 7 bases and J lost 8, with 21 bases in between. This CDR3 spans 15 amino acids. The germline V gene encodes CDR1 SNHLY and CDR2 FYNNEI. The CDR3 protein is CASKVVASWRDEQFF. The CDR3 coding sequence is TGTGCCAGCAAAGTGGTGGCCTCATGGAGGGATGAGCAGTTCTTC. The whole variable domain, filled in from reference TRBV2 and TRBJ2-1, reads EPEVTQTPSHQVTQMGQEVILRCVPISNHLYFYWYRQILGQKVEFLVSFYNNEISEKSEIFDDQFSVERPDGSNFTLKIRSTKLEDSAMYFCASKVVASWRDEQFFGPGTRLTVL.

The V and J genes are TRBV5-6 and TRBJ2-2, with a tentative D call TRBD1 (6 bases). V lost 4 bases and J lost 5, with 12 bases in between. Germline V gene sequence: CDR1 SGHDT, CDR2 YYEEEE. This CDR3 comprises 14 residues. The CDR3: CASSPHTGTGELFF. CDR3 DNA sequence: TGTGCCAGCAGCCCCCACACAGGGACCGGGGAGCTGTTTTTT.

The chain uses TRBV15 and TRBJ2-1; 10 bases line up with TRBD2. The CDR3 loop spans 15 amino acids. Per the germline V gene, CDR1 is LNHNV and CDR2 is YYDKDF (reference sequence). With V trimmed by 0 bases and J by 12 bases, 8 bases remained unmatched. The CDR3 coding sequence is TGTGCCACCAGCAGAGATGGGCTAGCGGGGGTACCGCAGTTCTTC. Protein product: CATSRDGLAGVPQFF.

The rearrangement uses TRBV5-1 and TRBJ2-3; D could derive from TRBD1 or TRBD2 (6 bases each). V lost 2 bases and J 4 bases, leaving 14 bases between the germline ends. CDR1 is SGHRS, CDR2 YFSETQ, per germline. There are 15 residues in the CDR3. The CDR3 DNA follows: TGCGCCAGCAGCTTCACGGGGGCCGGGGCAGATACGCAGTATTTT. Encoded protein: CASSFTGAGADTQYF.

This rearrangement joins TRBV11-2 to TRBJ2-7; D unclear. The CDR3 totals 11 residues. Germline CDR1 reads SGHAT; CDR2 reads FQNNGV. The ends were cut back, 5 bases at V and 9 bases at J, with 11 bases in the middle. The CDR3 sequence is CASSRLGWQYF. The CDR3 coding sequence is TGTGCCAGCAGCCGCCTAGGGTGGCAGTACTTC.

The genes are TRBV6-6 and TRBJ2-7; D uncertain. CDR3 length: 13 amino acids. The V gene lost 8 bases and the J gene lost 0 bases, with 11 bases spanning the gap. CDR1 MNHNY and CDR2 SVGAGI come from the germline V gene (reference sequence). This CDR3 reads CASSLDDSYEQYF. CDR3 DNA sequence: TGTGCCAGCTCACTCGACGACTCCTACGAGCAGTACTTC.

The table lists this clone with a count of one. This chain joins TRBV11-3 and TRBJ1-1, with 7 bases matching TRBD1. Trimming cost V 5 bases and J 2 bases; bases outside gene matches: 5. The CDR3 runs 14 residues. Germline CDR1 reads SGHNT; CDR2 reads YENEEA. CDR3 region: CASSAGTANTEAFF. For the CDR3, the DNA is TGTGCCAGCAGCGCCGGGACAGCTAACACTGAAGCTTTCTTT.